These 20 T cell receptor beta chains were sequenced from one sample in a study of identical twins. TCRdb re-analysed the 5' RACE reads in MiXCR, keeping a single row per CDR3 protein. The table has roughly 720,000 distinct CDR3 sequences, 15% to 20% seen once. These data are also associated with another study on T cells expressing NK-cell markers.

The sample was PBMCs. The receptors shown here come from a woman under 30 in good health.

This clonotype has only a few counts. The chain recombines TRBV20-1 with TRBJ2-3, with 7 bases lining up with TRBD2. The ends lost 5 bases at V and 6 bases at J; junction bases unmatched: 5. Germline values: CDR1 DFQATT, CDR2 SNEGSKA (reference sequence). This CDR3 is 12 amino acids long. The CDR3 region has the DNA TGCAGTGCTCGAGCGGGGTCGGATACGCAGTATTTT. Its translation is CSARAGSDTQYF.

Of note for this clonotype: Given a much more abundant clone one base away, this may be a read error. The rearrangement links TRBV20-1 to TRBJ1-1; a possible D gene is TRBD1 (5 bases). CDR1 is DFQATT and CDR2 is SNEGSKA in the germline V gene (reference sequence). V was cut by 5 bases and J by 1 base, with 5 bases left in between. This CDR3 region has 11 residues. The CDR3 DNA reads as TGCAGTGCTGGACAGAACACTGAAGCTTTCTTT. This sequence encodes CSAGQNTEAFF.

This chain links TRBV4-3 with TRBJ1-1; no clear D gene. The V end lost 4 bases, the J end lost 5 bases, and 14 bases lay between the germline ends. Germline lookup yields CDR1 LGHNA and CDR2 YSLEER. The CDR3 runs to 14 residues. CDR3 sequence reads: CASSRKGGGTEAFF. In DNA form, the CDR3 reads TGCGCCAGCAGCCGTAAGGGAGGAGGGACTGAAGCTTTCTTT.

The table lists this clonotype with a few counts. This rearrangement joins TRBV20-1 to TRBJ2-7; no clear D. This CDR3 has 13 amino acids. The V end was cut by 3 bases, the J end by 2 bases, with 11 bases between. The germline V gene encodes CDR1 DFQATT and CDR2 SNEGSKA (reference sequence). This CDR3 is CSASGHQAYEQYF. The CDR3, as DNA: TGCAGTGCTAGTGGCCATCAGGCCTACGAGCAGTACTTC.

The V call is TRBV5-1, the J call TRBJ2-2, with 8 bases identical to TRBD1. Losses at the gene ends were 4 bases for V and 4 bases for J; bases not matched to a gene: 3. This CDR3 is built from 14 residues. Germline CDR1 is SGHRS and CDR2 is YFSETQ. CDR3 in DNA: TGCGCCAGCAGCCGGGACAGGAGCACCGGGGAGCTGTTTTTT. Amino acid sequence: CASSRDRSTGELFF.

This clonotype came up a few times. V usage is TRBV6-1 and J usage is TRBJ2-1; 7 bases are shared with TRBD2. Germline V gene lookup returns CDR1 MNHNS and CDR2 SASEGT. This CDR3 contains 14 residues. With V trimmed by 5 bases and J by 8 bases, 9 bases remained unmatched. The CDR3, as DNA: TGTGCCAGCAGTCGCAGCCGGGAGGCCTATGAGCAGTTCTTC. Protein sequence: CASSRSREAYEQFF.

The genes are TRBV11-2 and TRBJ2-5, with 12 bases that match TRBD2. The CDR3 consists of 16 residues. V trimming: 2 bases; J trimming: 5 bases; junction bases outside the gene matches: 6. Germline CDR1 is SGHAT and CDR2 is FQNNGV. CDR3 coding DNA: TGTGCCAGCAGCTTATCGACTAGCGGGAGTTCGGAGACCCAGTACTTC. Protein sequence: CASSLSTSGSSETQYF.

The rearrangement uses TRBV2 and TRBJ2-2, with D possibly being TRBD2 (6 bases). The CDR3 contains 14 residues. Germline V gene lookup returns CDR1 SNHLY and CDR2 FYNNEI. V lost 8 bases, J lost 2 bases, and 12 bases lay in between. The CDR3 bases are TGTGCCAGCCTCCGGGACTCCAACACCGGGGAGCTGTTTTTT. It yields the protein CASLRDSNTGELFF.

The V gene is TRBV10-3, the J gene TRBJ2-7, with 7 bases that match TRBD1. Germline values: CDR1 ENHRY, CDR2 SYGVKD. The CDR3 covers 14 residues. V trimming: 4 bases; J trimming: 1 base; junction bases outside the gene matches: 4. CDR3 protein: CAISAGGRSYEQYF. CDR3 DNA sequence: TGTGCCATCAGTGCAGGGGGACGGTCCTACGAGCAGTACTTC.

At least ten counts were recorded for this clonotype. CDR3 nucleotides: TGTGCCAGCAGGGCCGGGACGGCGAACACCGGGGAGCTGTTTTTT. Residues: CASRAGTANTGELFF. The chain has TRBV6-1 and TRBJ2-2; either TRBD1 or TRBD2 may fit D (5 bases each). The CDR3 loop spans 15 amino acids. The germline CDR1 and CDR2 sequences are MNHNS and SASEGT. The germline V and J ends were trimmed by 6 bases and 0 bases, with 11 bases remaining between them.

This clonotype has only a few counts. The J gene is TRBJ2-5, the V gene TRBV20-1, with TRBD2 identical over 8 bases. V shed 3 bases and J 7 bases; nucleotides not matched to a gene: 4. This CDR3 has 12 amino acids. Germline V gene sequence: CDR1 DFQATT, CDR2 SNEGSKA (reference sequence). The CDR3 loop reads CSARGLDGTQYF. As DNA, the CDR3 is TGCAGTGCTAGGGGACTAGACGGGACCCAGTACTTC.

This rearrangement joins TRBV20-1 to TRBJ2-1; 12 nucleotides agree with TRBD2. V was pared by 6 bases and J by 7 bases, with 10 bases of the junction left unmatched. The CDR3 is 15 amino acids. Looked up from germline, CDR1 is DFQATT and CDR2 is SNEGSKA (reference sequence). The CDR3 reads CSAIKTSGRRNEQFF. The CDR3 nucleotides read TGCAGTGCGATAAAGACTAGCGGGAGAAGGAATGAGCAGTTCTTC.

This clonotype was detected ten times or more. J is TRBJ2-2 and V is TRBV7-8; D is unclear. The germline V and J ends were trimmed by 5 bases and 7 bases, with 14 bases remaining between them. CDR3 size: 14 residues. Germline V gene lookup returns CDR1 SGHVS and CDR2 FQNEAQ. CDR3 in amino acids: CASSPGPVGGELFF. CDR3 nucleotide sequence: TGTGCCAGCAGCCCCGGACCGGTTGGCGGGGAGCTGTTTTTT.

Only a few counts were recorded for this clonotype. The J gene is TRBJ2-5, the V gene TRBV15; unclear D gene. The V gene's germline CDR1 is LNHNV and CDR2 YYDKDF (reference sequence). V lost 5 bases and J 8 bases, leaving 9 bases between the germline ends. CDR3 length equals 11 residues. The CDR3 region has the DNA TGTGCCACCAGCGGGTACAGTACCCAGTACTTC. It is translated as CATSGYSTQYF. The full variable domain, its missing parts supplied by reference TRBV15 and TRBJ2-5, is DAMVIQNPRYQVTQFGKPVTLSCSQTLNHNVMYWYQQKSSQAPKLLFHYYDKDFNNEADTPDNFQSRRPNTSFCFLDIRSPGLGDTAMYLCATSGYSTQYFGPGTRLLVL.

This clonotype has more than one count but fewer than ten. This CDR3 reads CASSLPTRFEQYF. The CDR3 DNA follows: TGTGCCAGCAGTTTACCCACGAGGTTCGAGCAGTACTTC. The chain couples TRBV27 to TRBJ2-7; D call uncertain. This CDR3 comprises 13 residues. With 2 bases removed from V and 6 bases from J, the gap between germline ends came to 11 bases. CDR1 is MNHEY and CDR2 is SMNVEV in the germline V gene (reference sequence).

This clonotype was observed a few times. The genes are TRBV5-4 and TRBJ2-3; 10 bases match TRBD2. The CDR3 is made up of 19 amino acids. V lost 1 base and J lost 0; bases outside the gene matches: 11. Germline V lookup: CDR1 SGHNT, CDR2 YYREEE (reference sequence). CDR3 region: CASSLRWGASGGSTDTQYF. In DNA, the CDR3 is TGTGCCAGCAGCTTGAGGTGGGGGGCTAGCGGGGGAAGCACAGATACGCAGTATTTT.

This clonotype turned up a few times. The chain is built from TRBV25-1 and TRBJ2-1, with D perhaps assigned TRBD1 or TRBD2 (5 bases each). This CDR3 contains 12 residues. Trimming left V 1 base short and J 7 bases short, with 5 bases between. Germline V gives CDR1 MGHDK, CDR2 SYGVNS. The CDR3 nucleotides are TGTGCCAGCAGTGAATGGGGGAATGAGCAGTTCTTC. It encodes CASSEWGNEQFF.

The rearrangement uses TRBV5-1 and TRBJ2-2; 7 bases line up with TRBD1. The V gene's germline CDR1 is SGHRS and CDR2 YFSETQ. J was trimmed by 4 bases and V by 0 bases; bases with no gene match: 6. The CDR3 runs 16 residues. This chain's CDR3 is CASSLEGTDSTGELFF. CDR3 sequence (DNA): TGCGCCAGCAGCTTGGAGGGGACAGATTCCACCGGGGAGCTGTTTTTT.

This clonotype was recorded a few times. The rearrangement uses TRBV12-3 or TRBV12-4 and TRBJ1-5, with D maybe TRBD1 (5 bases). The ends were cut back, 5 bases at V and 6 bases at J, with 11 bases in the middle. CDR3 length: 13 amino acids. CDR3 in DNA: TGTGCCAGCAGTCCCCAGGGCACTCAGCCCCAGCATTTT. Its translation is CASSPQGTQPQHF.

This clonotype has a handful of counts. The rearrangement joins TRBV12-3 or TRBV12-4 to TRBJ2-7; the match to TRBD1 covers 7 bases. The CDR3 length is 13 residues. Trimming cost V 7 bases and J 2 bases; bases outside gene matches: 5. The CDR3 loop reads CASTRDSAYEQYF. The CDR3 DNA is TGTGCCAGCACCCGGGACAGCGCCTACGAGCAGTACTTC.